Given below is one T cell receptor (beta chain) in context. The CDR3 loop spans 14 amino acids. The J segment lost 3 bases and the V segment lost 5 bases, leaving 6 bases of the junction unmatched. CDR1 is MNHEY and CDR2 is SMNVEV in the germline V gene (reference sequence). The record originates from a study of T cell clones after liver transplantation. For the study at large: Until 12-24 months post-transplant, subjects got standard immunosuppression and no induction.

Measured with immunoSEQ multiplex PCR; TCRdb has only the in-frame clones, and not every one. The data hold about 51,000 clones, with roughly nine tenths observed a single time. The sample here was CD8+ T cells from blood, taken 12 months after liver transplant. The receptor comes from a human patient who received a liver transplant. The graft donor may account for some of the T cells. This chain uses TRBV27 with TRBJ2-7, with 8 bases that match TRBD1. The CDR3 is CASSPSGQGYEQYF. The CDR3 bases are TGTGCCAGCAGTCCATCCGGACAGGGCTACGAGCAGTACTTC.